A selection of T cell receptor beta chains follows, all from one sample in a study of response to subunit inactivated influenza vaccine. One entry per CDR3 protein results from TCRdb running MiXCR on the RT-PCR reads. In the table there are 800,000 or so distinct CDR3 sequences, 21% of which are singletons. The sample here was PBMCs from blood, taken roughly 5 days after vaccination. The receptor source for this set is a man aged 50 to 60 who received an inactivated influenza vaccine. Each CDR3 is given with its conserved first and last residue. D genes are given only for firm matches. Expanded clones get a size class; other rows say once, few or many, or leave the size out.

TRBD2 | TRBJ2-2 | TRBV9 | NA | CASSVATASGSRSASTGELFF | TGTGCCAGCAGCGTAGCTACGGCTAGCGGGAGTAGGTCGGCGAGCACCGGGGAGCTGTTTTTT
NA | TRBJ2-7 | TRBV28 | NA | CASMWTGYYEQYF | TGTGCCAGCATGTGGACCGGCTACTACGAGCAGTACTTC
TRBD1 | TRBJ2-5 | TRBV29-1 | NA | CSVETTGGLETQYF | TGCAGCGTGGAGACGACAGGGGGTTTGGAGACCCAGTACTTC
TRBD1 | TRBJ2-7 | TRBV7-8 | NA | CASSLGMGDRAGYEQYF | TGTGCCAGCAGCTTAGGAATGGGTGACAGGGCCGGGTACGAGCAGTACTTC
NA | TRBJ2-7 | TRBV7-6 | few | CASSLGSAEAIYEQYF | TGTGCCAGCAGCTTAGGGTCGGCCGAGGCGATCTACGAGCAGTACTTC
TRBD1 | TRBJ1-4 | TRBV5-6 | few | CASSFWTGREKLFF | TGTGCCAGCAGCTTTTGGACAGGGCGTGAAAAACTGTTTTTT
NA | TRBJ2-7 | TRBV15 | few | CATSRDPQGISYEQYF | TGTGCCACCAGCAGAGATCCCCAAGGGATCTCCTACGAGCAGTACTTC
NA | TRBJ1-2 | TRBV6-5 | NA | CASSSYSAGYTF | TGTGCCAGCAGTTCATACTCAGCAGGCTACACCTTC
TRBD2 | TRBJ2-1 | TRBV5-4 | few | CASSLAAQYNEQFF | TGTGCCAGCAGCCTAGCGGCTCAATACAATGAGCAGTTCTTC
TRBD1 | TRBJ2-7 | TRBV5-1 | NA | CASSYGTGGGEQYF | TGCGCCAGCAGCTACGGGACAGGTGGTGGGGAGCAGTACTTC
TRBD1 | TRBJ1-2 | TRBV20-1 | NA | CSANQGAHGYTF | TGCAGTGCTAACCAGGGGGCGCATGGCTACACCTTC